This TCR beta chain was documented in a study of response to subunit inactivated influenza vaccine (dated by TCRdb to 2016 to 2019). General notes on the study: Deep quantitative profiling of the T cell receptor repertoire was used in the study to follow responses to a trivalent subunit inactivated influenza vaccine.

Libraries were built with RT-PCR. The sample was run on an Illumina HiSeq 2500. TCRdb trimmed public reads at Q25 via fastp, called clones via MiXCR and kept in-frame beta chains. Rows matching on CDR3 protein sequence are summarized as one entry with the most common DNA and genes. This sample lists 150,000 or so distinct CDR3 sequences; about 11% were detected once. Approximately 39% of the sample is taken by the ten largest. Comments on this clonotype: The antigen it recognizes is unknown. The record has no base qualities; no much larger clone is one base away.

Broader findings and caveats from the paper: The authors suggested that each seasonal influenza vaccination may recruit only a limited number of new T cells.

The CDR3, cysteine through phenylalanine, is 14 amino acids long. Only CDR3 DNA remains: 42 bases, in frame from the first base. V drops 8 bases and J drops 5 bases, leaving 16 bases in between. From the germline V gene (reference sequence), CDR1 is MNHEY and CDR2 is SMNVEV. The TCR originated in a man between 50 and 75 years old who received an inactivated influenza vaccine. Donor details come from another sample of the same person, matched by shared clones. The sample in question was CD8+ T cells sorted from PBMCs, obtained approximately 25 months after vaccination. The chain is made from TRBV27 and TRBJ1-5; 5 matching bases give a weak D call of TRBD1. The sequenced DNA is TGTGCCAGCGCCTCCCTTGGGGGGGATCAGCCCCAGCATTTT. Its protein product is CASASLGGDQPQHF.